The 21 T cell receptor beta chains below all came from one sample that was sequenced in a study of blood T cells in healthy people across ages. Sample-barcoded 5' priming and a J-beta primer mix drove a second PCR of roughly 6 to 12 cycles. MiXCR, run by TCRdb on the 5' RACE reads, gives a single entry per CDR3 protein. The table includes 800,000 to 950,000 distinct CDR3 sequences, approximately 35% detected once. Sequenced material: blood. Receptor source: a young man in good health.

This clonotype was seen a few times. This sequence joins TRBV4-3 and TRBJ2-5; 10 bases agree with TRBD1. The CDR3 totals 17 residues. Germline-derived CDR1 and CDR2 are LGHNA and YSLEER. Germline trimming cut 0 bases from V and 3 bases from J; bases unmatched to any gene: 7. The CDR3 nucleotides are TGCGCCAGCAGCCAAGATAGGGGTGGGACAGGGGAAGAGACCCAGTACTTC. This codes for CASSQDRGGTGEETQYF.

This clonotype came up once. The rearrangement links TRBV27 to TRBJ1-5; the D is unclear. The CDR3 has 14 amino acids. Trimming removed 2 bases from V and 4 bases from J, with 9 bases in between. The germline V gene has CDR1 MNHEY and CDR2 SMNVEV (reference sequence). In nucleotides, the CDR3 is TGTGCCAGCAGTTTAGGCGCACAAAATCAGCCCCAGCATTTT. This gives the protein CASSLGAQNQPQHF.

This clonotype has at least ten counts. The V gene is TRBV10-3, the J gene TRBJ2-3; the D is unclear. CDR3 length: 13 residues. Trimming stripped 6 bases from V and 2 bases from J, with 9 bases between. Per the germline V gene, CDR1 is ENHRY and CDR2 is SYGVKD. The CDR3 nucleotides are TGTGCCATCAGCCTTGAGGCCACAGATACGCAGTATTTT. Translating it yields CAISLEATDTQYF.

This clonotype was counted a few times. The J gene is TRBJ2-7, the V gene TRBV12-3 or TRBV12-4; D is ambiguous. The V end lost 1 base, the J end lost 5 bases, and 12 bases lay between the germline ends. This CDR3 region has 14 residues. The DNA for the CDR3 is TGTGCCAGCAGTTTAGGGAGTCGGTGGGACGAGCAGTACTTC. Protein: CASSLGSRWDEQYF.

The DNA for the CDR3 is TGTGCCACCAGTGACCACAGGAACACTGAAGCTTTCTTT. Amino acids: CATSDHRNTEAFF. V gene TRBV24-1 combines with J gene TRBJ1-1; D gene uncertain. Germline V gene lookup returns CDR1 KGHDR and CDR2 SFDVKD. The CDR3 contains 13 residues. Trimming pared 4 bases from V and 1 base from J, leaving 6 bases between.

This clonotype was found many times. V is TRBV12-3 or TRBV12-4 and J is TRBJ2-2; weak D call: TRBD2 (5 bases). Trimming shortened V by 8 bases and J by 5 bases, and 6 bases separated the two germline ends. This CDR3 is built from 11 residues. For the CDR3, the DNA is TGTGCCAGCCGGGGTACCGGGGAGCTGTTTTTT. It codes for CASRGTGELFF.

This clonotype was counted between two and nine times. The chain has TRBV20-1 and TRBJ2-3, with TRBD2 matching 14 bases. V shed 5 bases and J 1 base; nucleotides not matched to a gene: 11. The V gene's germline CDR1 is DFQATT and CDR2 SNEGSKA (reference sequence). The CDR3 totals 18 residues. Written as DNA, the CDR3 is TGCAGTGCTGGCCGACTAGCGGGGGGGCGGTTGGGCACAGATACGCAGTATTTT. This sequence encodes CSAGRLAGGRLGTDTQYF.

This clonotype turned up a few times. This sequence joins TRBV29-1 and TRBJ2-2, with a possible D match to TRBD1 (6 bases). The V gene's germline CDR1 is SQVTM and CDR2 ANQGSEA. With 6 bases removed from V and 6 bases from J, the gap between germline ends came to 17 bases. CDR3 length: 14 amino acids. The CDR3 DNA is TGCAGCGTGACAGGCCCCGAGGGACCCGGGGAGCTGTTTTTT. This gives the protein CSVTGPEGPGELFF.

J is TRBJ1-2 and V is TRBV25-1; 9 bases map to TRBD1. Germline values: CDR1 MGHDK, CDR2 SYGVNS. The CDR3 is 13 amino acids. V lost 3 bases and J lost 7; bases outside the gene matches: 3. CDR3 in amino acids: CASSEPTGGGYTF. CDR3 sequence (DNA): TGTGCCAGCAGTGAGCCGACAGGGGGTGGCTACACCTTC.

In this sample, this clonotype turned up a few times. The genes are TRBV4-3 and TRBJ1-2, with TRBD1 identical over 8 bases. The CDR3 is 17 amino acids. Germline V gives CDR1 LGHNA, CDR2 YSLEER. Unmatched junction bases numbered 10, after V lost 0 bases and J lost 4 bases. CDR3 bases: TGCGCCAGCAGCCAAGATCGACGAACAGGGGGGCCCTATGGCTACACCTTC. It specifies CASSQDRRTGGPYGYTF.

With respect to this clonotype: A single base separates this from a much larger clone, so it may be a read error. V and J are TRBV10-3 and TRBJ2-3, with D unclear. Trimming stripped 8 bases from V and 4 bases from J, with 16 bases between. Germline V CDR1 and CDR2: ENHRY, SYGVKD. CDR3 length: 14 amino acids. The CDR3 DNA sequence: TGTGCCATCCTGGCCCAGGACGGACCAGATACGCAGTATTTT. It is translated as CAILAQDGPDTQYF.

The chain is built from TRBV12-3 or TRBV12-4 and TRBJ2-1; possibly TRBD1 for D (5 bases). CDR3 length: 12 amino acids. Deletions cut 2 bases from V and 15 bases from J, with 14 bases between. The CDR3 spells CASSLNLRAPFF. The CDR3 DNA reads TGTGCCAGCAGTTTAAATCTCAGGGCTCCGTTCTTC.

The chain employs TRBV3-1 and TRBJ1-5; no firm D call. This CDR3 comprises 15 residues. V gave up 1 base and J gave up 4 bases, with 11 bases separating them. Germline lookup yields CDR1 LGHDT and CDR2 YNNKEL (reference sequence). The CDR3 loop is CASSQGRFLNQPQHF. As DNA, the CDR3 is TGTGCCAGCAGCCAAGGACGGTTTTTGAATCAGCCCCAGCATTTT. The full variable domain, completed using reference TRBV3-1 and TRBJ1-5, is DTAVSQTPKYLVTQMGNDKSIKCEQNLGHDTMYWYKQDSKKFLKIMFSYNNKELIINETVPNRFSPKSPDKAHLNLHINSLELGDSAVYFCASSQGRFLNQPQHFGDGTRLSIL.

Concerning this clonotype itself: A read error may produce the germline difference seen at one junction end. CDR3 in amino acids: CANSQGGTGRAKNIQYF. For the CDR3, the DNA is TGCGCCAACAGCCAAGGCGGGACAGGGCGAGCCAAAAACATTCAGTACTTC. The chain has TRBV4-3 and TRBJ2-4, with 9 nucleotides matching TRBD1. The germline gives CDR1 LGHNA, CDR2 YSLEER. This CDR3 has 17 residues.

The J gene is TRBJ1-1, the V gene TRBV27; the D gene is possibly TRBD1 (5 bases). The CDR3 totals 15 residues. V lost 2 bases, J lost 2 bases, and 12 bases lay in between. Per germline, CDR1 MNHEY and CDR2 SMNVEV (reference sequence). The CDR3 loop reads CASSLSAGVNTEAFF. The CDR3 nucleotides are TGTGCCAGCAGTTTAAGTGCGGGGGTTAACACTGAAGCTTTCTTT.

The chain employs TRBV20-1 and TRBJ1-2; D not certain. Between the trimmed V and J ends, which lost 6 bases and 8 bases, there was a span of 16 bases. This CDR3 has 12 amino acids. From germline, CDR1 is DFQATT and CDR2 SNEGSKA (reference sequence). In DNA, the CDR3 is TGCAGTGCCGCAGGAAGGGTTGGGGGCTACACCTTC. As protein: CSAAGRVGGYTF.

This clonotype was seen a few times. DNA for the CDR3: TGTGCCAGCAGTCCTTATGGGGAAATCAGGGGCCATGAGCAGTACTTC. This codes for CASSPYGEIRGHEQYF. V usage is TRBV25-1 and J usage is TRBJ2-7; maybe TRBD1 (6 bases). Looked up from germline, CDR1 is MGHDK and CDR2 is SYGVNS. This CDR3 comprises 16 residues. V was shortened by 5 bases and J by 7 bases, with 24 bases between the two germline ends.

The rearrangement joins TRBV20-1 to TRBJ1-6; D is unclear. Germline values: CDR1 DFQATT, CDR2 SNEGSKA (reference sequence). The CDR3 has 13 residues. V dropped 6 bases and J dropped 7 bases, with 13 bases sitting between them. In nucleotides, the CDR3 is TGCAGTGCCGGACGACTATTGAATTCACCCCTCCACTTT. It translates to CSAGRLLNSPLHF.

V is TRBV6-5 and J is TRBJ1-1, with 7 nucleotides matching TRBD1. Losses at the gene ends were 0 bases for V and 0 bases for J; bases not matched to a gene: 10. CDR3 size: 18 residues. Germline lookup yields CDR1 MNHEY and CDR2 SVGAGI. The CDR3 reads CASSYSSDRAVLNTEAFF. The CDR3 nucleotides read TGTGCCAGCAGTTACTCCTCTGACAGGGCTGTATTGAACACTGAAGCTTTCTTT.

V usage is TRBV7-9 and J usage is TRBJ2-5; 9 bases map to TRBD1. Losses at the gene ends were 6 bases for V and 11 bases for J; bases not matched to a gene: 25. CDR1 and CDR2 (germline): SEHNR, FQNEAQ (reference sequence). The CDR3 covers 18 residues. CDR3 residues: CASSLPLYRGRYEDEQYF. CDR3 DNA: TGTGCCAGCAGTTTACCACTATACAGGGGGCGATACGAGGATGAGCAGTACTTC.

The sample holds many counts of this clonotype. The chain carries TRBV11-1 and TRBJ2-1, with D possibly being TRBD1 (6 bases). Deletions cut 10 bases from V and 0 bases from J, with 16 bases between. CDR3 length: 15 residues. CDR1 is SGHAT and CDR2 is FQDESV in the germline V gene (reference sequence). The DNA of the CDR3 is TGTGCCACTAACGGACAGTCGAGCTCCTACAATGAGCAGTTCTTC. This sequence encodes CATNGQSSSYNEQFF.